One sample yielded the 26 T cell receptor beta chains listed below, sequenced in a study of persistence of HIV-infected CD4 T cells. No antigen has been identified for these receptors. The libraries were made with immunoSEQ version 4 in survey mode. Libraries were prepared by immunoSEQ multiplex PCR; TCRdb keeps only in-frame clonotypes and omits some of them. The repertoire includes 35,000 to 45,000 clones, approximately 81% of them detected once, and approximately 5.4% sits in the top ten. Cells were stimulated with overlapping HIV-1 Gag 15-mer peptides. Sorted nonresponding memory CD4+ T cells were CD40L-negative, CD69-negative, CD45RO-high. Here the sequenced sample was cultured CD4+ T cells from PBMCs, taken from a patient who received antiretroviral therapy. Receptors originate from an adult with HIV. The donor label of this sample is uncertain.

The chain carries TRBV29-1 and TRBJ2-3, with TRBD2 matching 13 bases. The CDR3 runs 14 residues. V gave up 7 bases and J gave up 1 base; unmatched junction bases: 2. Germline-derived CDR1 and CDR2 are SQVTM and ANQGSEA. This chain's CDR3 is CSAGTSGGTDTQYF. The DNA for the CDR3 is TGCAGCGCCGGGACTAGCGGGGGCACAGATACGCAGTATTTT.

This rearrangement joins TRBV27 to TRBJ2-7; D uncertain. Germline-derived CDR1 and CDR2 are MNHEY and SMNVEV (reference sequence). V was pared by 5 bases and J by 0 bases, with 11 bases between. This CDR3 has 14 residues. The CDR3 sequence is CASSPSRSSYEQYF. DNA for the CDR3: TGTGCCAGCAGTCCAAGCCGAAGCTCCTACGAGCAGTACTTC.

V is TRBV13 and J is TRBJ2-3; D possibly matches TRBD1 or TRBD2 (5 bases each). Germline V gene data show CDR1 as PRHDT and CDR2 as FYEKMQ (reference sequence). The V and J ends lost 1 base and 2 bases respectively, with 7 bases between them. This CDR3 has 14 residues. CDR3 residues: CASSLAGPTDTQYF. DNA for the CDR3: TGTGCCAGCAGCTTAGCGGGGCCCACAGATACGCAGTATTTT.

The gene calls are TRBV6-1 and TRBJ1-2, with D maybe TRBD1 (5 bases). The CDR3 runs 14 residues. The germline V and J ends were trimmed by 2 bases and 8 bases, with 15 bases remaining between them. Germline V CDR1 and CDR2: MNHNS, SASEGT. CDR3 region: CASSERAGTMGYTF. CDR3 nucleotides: TGTGCCAGCAGTGAAAGGGCAGGGACTATGGGCTACACCTTC.

This clone occurred once. The chain is built from TRBV5-4 and TRBJ1-1; tentative D call: TRBD1 (6 bases). V was clipped by 4 bases and J by 5 bases, with 24 bases between them. Germline CDR1 reads SGHNT; CDR2 reads YYREEE (reference sequence). CDR3 length: 17 residues. The CDR3 region is CASSPPPTGARATEAFF. Here the CDR3 DNA reads TGTGCCAGCAGCCCTCCCCCGACGGGGGCCCGGGCGACTGAAGCTTTCTTT.

The chain links TRBV24-1 to TRBJ1-1; the match to TRBD1 covers 8 bases. The germline CDR1 and CDR2 sequences are KGHDR and SFDVKD. The CDR3 is 13 amino acids. Trimming took 7 bases from V and 4 from J; bases not matched to a gene: 4. The CDR3 region has the DNA TGTGCCACCAGCTTAACAGGGGGCACTGAAGCTTTCTTT. It translates to CATSLTGGTEAFF.

The chain uses TRBV28 and TRBJ1-3; D possibly corresponds to TRBD1 (5 bases). Looked up from germline, CDR1 is MDHEN and CDR2 is SYDVKM. The CDR3 contains 14 residues. Trimming left V 6 bases short and J 3 bases short, with 12 bases between. The CDR3 protein is CASSLDTYGNTIYF. CDR3 DNA sequence: TGTGCCAGCAGCCTGGACACTTATGGAAACACCATATATTTT.

J is TRBJ1-3 and V is TRBV18, with D unclear. Trimming removed 4 bases from V and 0 bases from J, with 10 bases in between. CDR1 KGHSH and CDR2 LQKENI come from the germline V gene. The CDR3 has 15 residues. CDR3 DNA: TGTGCCAGCTCACAAACACGGTCCTCTGGAAACACCATATATTTT. Its protein product is CASSQTRSSGNTIYF. The whole variable domain, remainder taken from reference TRBV18 and TRBJ1-3, is NAGVMQNPRHLVRRRGQEARLRCSPMKGHSHVYWYRQLPEEGLKFMVYLQKENIIDESGMPKERFSAEFPKEGPSILRIQQVVRGDSAAYFCASSQTRSSGNTIYFGEGSWLTVV.

V is TRBV7-3 and J is TRBJ2-2, with D perhaps assigned TRBD1 or TRBD2 (5 bases each). The CDR3 has 19 residues. In germline, CDR1 is SGHTA, CDR2 FQGTGA. The ends were cut back, 1 base at V and 3 bases at J, with 21 bases in the middle. The CDR3 DNA sequence: TGTGCCAGCAGCTTAATGCTAGGGACCCCAGGGTTCGACACCGGGGAGCTGTTTTTT. Translating it yields CASSLMLGTPGFDTGELFF.

This chain links TRBV24-1 with TRBJ2-2; D may be TRBD1 (6 bases). V lost 4 bases to trimming and J lost 2 bases, with 10 bases between them. The germline CDR1 and CDR2 sequences are KGHDR and SFDVKD. CDR3 length equals 15 residues. CDR3 nucleotides: TGTGCCACCAGTGAATCAGGGGTCAACACCGGGGAGCTGTTTTTT. Translating gives CATSESGVNTGELFF.

As regards this clone: The germline gene is not matched at one end of the junction; a read error may be the cause. The chain joins TRBV5-1 to TRBJ1-4; a possible D gene is TRBD1 (6 bases). Germline CDR1 is SGHRS and CDR2 is YFSETQ. The length of the CDR3 is 15 residues. The DNA of the CDR3 is TGCGCCCGCAGCGTGGGGGGGGCCACTAATGAAAAACTGTTTTTT. Its translation: CARSVGGATNEKLFF.

This clone appeared a few times. This chain joins TRBV5-1 and TRBJ1-2; TRBD1 matches 7 bases. CDR1 SGHRS and CDR2 YFSETQ come from the germline V gene. The CDR3 runs to 14 residues. Trimming cost V 0 bases and J 2 bases; bases outside gene matches: 1. The CDR3 here is CASSLDRGNYGYTF. The CDR3 region has the DNA TGCGCCAGCAGCTTGGACAGGGGAAACTATGGCTACACCTTC.

The rearrangement uses TRBV6-2 or TRBV6-3 and TRBJ2-1, with D perhaps TRBD2 (5 bases). Germline CDR1 MNHEY, CDR2 SVGEGT. The CDR3 sequence is 11 residues long. V shed 5 bases and J shed 8 bases, with 7 bases lying between them. CDR3 DNA sequence: TGTGCCAGCAGTGGAGGATATGAGCAGTTCTTC. The encoded protein is CASSGGYEQFF.

The V and J genes are TRBV19 and TRBJ1-4; D is uncertain. V gave up 5 bases and J gave up 7 bases, with 11 bases separating them. Germline V gene lookup returns CDR1 LNHDA and CDR2 SQIVND (reference sequence). The CDR3 loop spans 13 amino acids. CDR3 amino acids: CASSGGLGEKLFF. In DNA, the CDR3 is TGTGCCAGTAGTGGCGGGCTAGGTGAAAAACTGTTTTTT.

The chain has TRBV10-2 and TRBJ2-6; the D gene is possibly TRBD2 (7 bases). Trimming removed 3 bases at V and 1 base at J, with 10 bases between. The CDR3 is 16 amino acids. In germline, CDR1 is WSHSY, CDR2 SAAADI. CDR3 sequence (DNA): TGCGCCAGCAGTGATCGGGGGGCTTCTGGGGCCAACGTCCTGACTTTC. Translation: CASSDRGASGANVLTF.

V usage is TRBV7-7 and J usage is TRBJ1-2, with 7 bases that match TRBD1. Per the germline V gene, CDR1 is SSHAT and CDR2 is FNYEAQ (reference sequence). This CDR3 has 15 amino acids. J lost 2 bases, V lost 5 bases, and 8 bases had no gene match. The CDR3 sequence is CASSPLRGSNYGYTF. CDR3 DNA: TGTGCCAGCAGCCCTCTCAGGGGGTCGAACTATGGCTACACCTTC.

The CDR3 DNA reads TGTGCCAGCAGCCAAAGACTAGGGGTCGAGCAGTACTTC. This encodes CASSQRLGVEQYF. The chain couples TRBV14 to TRBJ2-7, with D perhaps TRBD2 (6 bases). Germline CDR1 SGHDN, CDR2 FVKESK. The CDR3 loop spans 13 amino acids. Between the trimmed V and J ends, which lost 2 bases and 6 bases, there was a span of 11 bases.

V gene TRBV14 combines with J gene TRBJ2-3; 9 nucleotides agree with TRBD1. V shed 3 bases and J 2 bases; nucleotides not matched to a gene: 3. Germline V gives CDR1 SGHDN, CDR2 FVKESK. The CDR3 loop spans 15 amino acids. CDR3 sequence reads: CASSQGQGVTDTQYF. Written as DNA, the CDR3 is TGTGCCAGCAGCCAGGGACAGGGCGTCACAGATACGCAGTATTTT.

This clone was found a few times. The chain has TRBV24-1 and TRBJ2-1, with a tentative D call TRBD1 (6 bases). The CDR3 has 16 residues. In germline, CDR1 is KGHDR, CDR2 SFDVKD. The V and J ends lost 3 bases and 9 bases respectively, with 20 bases between them. The CDR3 loop reads CATSDPFSSGAGEQFF. The CDR3 bases are TGTGCCACCAGTGATCCTTTCTCCTCAGGGGCCGGTGAGCAGTTCTTC.

The chain has TRBV14 and TRBJ2-3; the D gene is possibly TRBD1 (6 bases). CDR3 length: 15 residues. Trimming took off 4 bases at V and 2 bases at J, with 13 bases between the two ends. Germline V CDR1 and CDR2: SGHDN, FVKESK. CDR3 DNA: TGTGCCAGCAGCCCCAGGGGTCGGGTCACAGATACGCAGTATTTT. Translated: CASSPRGRVTDTQYF.

The chain carries TRBV19 and TRBJ2-6; D unclear. CDR3 size: 16 residues. CDR1 LNHDA and CDR2 SQIVND come from the germline V gene (reference sequence). V was pared by 3 bases and J by 3 bases, with 12 bases between. The CDR3: CASSMGATVGANVLTF. The CDR3 coding sequence is TGTGCCAGTAGTATGGGTGCGACGGTTGGGGCCAACGTCCTGACTTTC.

This chain uses TRBV7-2 with TRBJ1-1; D ambiguous. Deletions cut 2 bases from V and 4 bases from J, with 8 bases between. The CDR3 runs to 13 residues. Germline V gene data show CDR1 as SGHTA and CDR2 as FQGNSA. CDR3 region: CASSLRQFTEAFF. CDR3 bases: TGTGCCAGCAGCTTACGGCAGTTCACTGAAGCTTTCTTT.

The V call is TRBV27, the J call TRBJ1-6, with a tentative D call TRBD1 (5 bases). V gave up 6 bases and J gave up 5 bases, with 11 bases separating them. The CDR3 contains 14 residues. The germline gives CDR1 MNHEY, CDR2 SMNVEV (reference sequence). The CDR3, as DNA: TGTGCCAGCAGCCGACAGAGAAATAATTCACCCCTCCACTTT. Amino acids: CASSRQRNNSPLHF.

This chain uses TRBV5-8 with TRBJ1-1; D may be TRBD1 (6 bases). The germline CDR1 and CDR2 sequences are SGHTS and YDEGEE. The CDR3 contains 13 residues. V was cut by 7 bases and J by 7 bases, with 17 bases left in between. The CDR3 here is CASRVRKGGEAFF. CDR3 DNA: TGTGCCAGCCGAGTCAGGAAAGGGGGTGAAGCTTTCTTT.

V is TRBV5-1 and J is TRBJ2-3; no reliable D call. V lost 4 bases, J lost 3 bases, and 12 bases lay in between. The CDR3 extends over 14 amino acids. Germline assignment: CDR1 SGHRS and CDR2 YFSETQ. The CDR3 spells CASSPGLETDTQYF. The DNA of the CDR3 is TGCGCCAGCAGCCCCGGGCTAGAAACAGATACGCAGTATTTT.

CDR3 sequence reads: CASSSRSEGNEQFF. For the CDR3, the DNA is TGTGCCAGCAGCTCCCGTAGTGAAGGCAATGAGCAGTTCTTC. V usage is TRBV7-2 and J usage is TRBJ2-1; D remains unclear. Germline values: CDR1 SGHTA, CDR2 FQGNSA. The CDR3 is 14 residues long. V lost 4 bases and J lost 6, with 13 bases in between.